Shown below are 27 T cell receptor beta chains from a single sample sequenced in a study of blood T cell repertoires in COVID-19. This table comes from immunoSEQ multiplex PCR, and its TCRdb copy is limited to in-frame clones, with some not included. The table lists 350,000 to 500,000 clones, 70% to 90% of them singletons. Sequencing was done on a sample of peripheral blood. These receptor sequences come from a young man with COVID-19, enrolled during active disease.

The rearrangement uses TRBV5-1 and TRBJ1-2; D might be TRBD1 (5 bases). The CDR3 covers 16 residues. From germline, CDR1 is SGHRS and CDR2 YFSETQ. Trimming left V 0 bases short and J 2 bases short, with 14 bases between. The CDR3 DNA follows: TGCGCCAGCAGCTTGGGGTTGGCAGGGTGGAACTATGGCTACACCTTC. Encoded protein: CASSLGLAGWNYGYTF.

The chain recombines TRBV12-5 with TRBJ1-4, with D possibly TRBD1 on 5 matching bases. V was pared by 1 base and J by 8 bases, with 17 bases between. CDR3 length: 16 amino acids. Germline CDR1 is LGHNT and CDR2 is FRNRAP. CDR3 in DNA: TGTGCTAGTGGTTTGGGCAGCGGGACTGGTGGCGAAAAACTGTTTTTT. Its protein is CASGLGSGTGGEKLFF.

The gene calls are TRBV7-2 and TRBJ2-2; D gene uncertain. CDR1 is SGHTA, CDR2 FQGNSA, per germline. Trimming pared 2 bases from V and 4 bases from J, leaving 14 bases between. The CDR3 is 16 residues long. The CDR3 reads CASSLKPRLFTGELFF. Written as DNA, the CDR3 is TGTGCCAGCAGCTTAAAGCCTAGGCTATTCACCGGGGAGCTGTTTTTT. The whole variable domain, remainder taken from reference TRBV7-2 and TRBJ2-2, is GAGVSQSPSNKVTEKGKDVELRCDPISGHTALYWYRQSLGQGLEFLIYFQGNSAPDKSGLPSDRFSAERTGGSVSTLTIQRTQQEDSAVYLCASSLKPRLFTGELFFGEGSRLTVL.

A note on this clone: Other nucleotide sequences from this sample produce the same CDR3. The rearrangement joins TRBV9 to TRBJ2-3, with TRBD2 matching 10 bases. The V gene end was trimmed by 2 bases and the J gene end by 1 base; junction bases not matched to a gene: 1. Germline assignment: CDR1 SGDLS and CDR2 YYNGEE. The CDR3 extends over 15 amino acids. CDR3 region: CASSVGTSGTDTQYF. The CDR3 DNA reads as TGTGCCAGCAGCGTCGGGACTAGCGGCACAGATACGCAGTATTTT.

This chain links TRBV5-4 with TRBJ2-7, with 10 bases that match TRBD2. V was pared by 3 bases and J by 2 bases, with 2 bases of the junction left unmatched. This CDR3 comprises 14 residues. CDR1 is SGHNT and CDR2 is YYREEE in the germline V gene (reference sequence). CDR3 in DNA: TGTGCCAGCAGCTCGGGACTAGCGACCTACGAGCAGTACTTC. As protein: CASSSGLATYEQYF.

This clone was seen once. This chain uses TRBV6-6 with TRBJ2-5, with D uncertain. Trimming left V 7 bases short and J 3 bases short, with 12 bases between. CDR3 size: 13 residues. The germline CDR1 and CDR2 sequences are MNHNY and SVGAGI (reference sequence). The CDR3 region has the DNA TGTGCCAGCAAAACGACTGAAGAAGAGACCCAGTACTTC. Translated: CASKTTEEETQYF.

The CDR3 coding sequence is TGTGCCAGCAGCGCGGCGCTAGCGGGGGGAAACAATGAGCAGTTCTTC. This gives the protein CASSAALAGGNNEQFF. This chain joins TRBV9 and TRBJ2-1, with 11 bases matching TRBD2. Germline CDR1 is SGDLS and CDR2 is YYNGEE. The CDR3 has 16 amino acids. The junction had 7 bases not matched to a gene; V was cut back by 3 bases and J by 5 bases.

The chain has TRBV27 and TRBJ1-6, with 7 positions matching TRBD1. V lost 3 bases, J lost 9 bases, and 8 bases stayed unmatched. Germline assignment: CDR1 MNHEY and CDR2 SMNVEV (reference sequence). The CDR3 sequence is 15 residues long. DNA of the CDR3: TGTGCCAGCAGTTTCGTCGACAGGGTCGGTTCACCCCTCCACTTT. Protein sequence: CASSFVDRVGSPLHF.

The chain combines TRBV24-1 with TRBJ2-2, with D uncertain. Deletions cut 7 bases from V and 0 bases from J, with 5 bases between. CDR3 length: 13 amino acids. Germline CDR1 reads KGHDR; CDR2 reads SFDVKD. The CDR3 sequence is CATRTSNTGELFF. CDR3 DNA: TGTGCCACCAGGACTTCGAACACCGGGGAGCTGTTTTTT.

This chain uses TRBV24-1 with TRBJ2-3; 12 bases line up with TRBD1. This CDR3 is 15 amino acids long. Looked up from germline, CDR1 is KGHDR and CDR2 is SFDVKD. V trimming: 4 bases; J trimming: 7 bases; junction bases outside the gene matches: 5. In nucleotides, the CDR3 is TGTGCCACCAGTGACCGGGACAGGGGGCTAAATACGCAGTATTTT. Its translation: CATSDRDRGLNTQYF.

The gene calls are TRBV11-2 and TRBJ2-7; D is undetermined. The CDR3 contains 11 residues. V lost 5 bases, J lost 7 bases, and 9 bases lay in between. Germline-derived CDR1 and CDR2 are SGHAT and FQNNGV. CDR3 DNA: TGTGCCAGCAGCCTCCCACGGGAGCAGTACTTC. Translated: CASSLPREQYF.

CDR3 amino acids: CASSFASGALSYEQYF. The CDR3 nucleotides read TGTGCCAGCAGCTTCGCTTCAGGGGCCCTCTCCTACGAGCAGTACTTC. The J gene is TRBJ2-7, the V gene TRBV7-9; tentative D call: TRBD1 (6 bases). CDR1 is SEHNR and CDR2 is FQNEAQ in the germline V gene (reference sequence). Trimming stripped 3 bases from V and 0 bases from J, with 15 bases between. The CDR3 loop spans 16 amino acids.

The CDR3 spells CASSPRIRGETQYF. In DNA form, the CDR3 reads TGTGCCAGCAGTCCAAGGATCCGGGGAGAGACCCAGTACTTC. The genes are TRBV6-5 and TRBJ2-5; tentative D call: TRBD2 (5 bases). This CDR3 region has 14 residues. V was shortened by 5 bases and J by 4 bases, with 14 bases between the two germline ends. The germline CDR1 and CDR2 sequences are MNHEY and SVGAGI.

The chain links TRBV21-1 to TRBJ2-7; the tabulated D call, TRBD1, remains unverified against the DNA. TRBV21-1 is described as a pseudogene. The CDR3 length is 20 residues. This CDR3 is CASSNSPVQGVIQDAYEQYF. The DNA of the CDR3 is TGTGCCAGCAGCAATTCCCCGGTACAGGGGGTTATACAAGACGCTTACGAGCAGTACTTC.

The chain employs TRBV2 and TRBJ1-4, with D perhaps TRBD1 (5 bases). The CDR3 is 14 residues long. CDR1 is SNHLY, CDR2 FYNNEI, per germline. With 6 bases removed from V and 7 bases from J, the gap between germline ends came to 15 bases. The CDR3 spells CASSARGGSEKLFF. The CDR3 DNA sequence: TGTGCCAGCAGCGCCCGGGGCGGGAGTGAAAAACTGTTTTTT. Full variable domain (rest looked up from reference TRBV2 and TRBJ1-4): EPEVTQTPSHQVTQMGQEVILRCVPISNHLYFYWYRQILGQKVEFLVSFYNNEISEKSEIFDDQFSVERPDGSNFTLKIRSTKLEDSAMYFCASSARGGSEKLFFGSGTQLSVL.

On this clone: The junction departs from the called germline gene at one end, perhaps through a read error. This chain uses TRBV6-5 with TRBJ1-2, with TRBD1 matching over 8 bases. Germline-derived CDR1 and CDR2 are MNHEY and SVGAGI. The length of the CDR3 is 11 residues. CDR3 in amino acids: CASSYGTGFTF. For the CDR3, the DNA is TGTGCCAGCAGTTACGGGACAGGCTTCACCTTC.

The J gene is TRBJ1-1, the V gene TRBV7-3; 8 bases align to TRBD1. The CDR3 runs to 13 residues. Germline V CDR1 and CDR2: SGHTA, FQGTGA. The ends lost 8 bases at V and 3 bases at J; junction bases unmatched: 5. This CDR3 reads CASGLQGDTEAFF. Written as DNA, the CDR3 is TGTGCCAGCGGACTACAGGGGGACACTGAAGCTTTCTTT.

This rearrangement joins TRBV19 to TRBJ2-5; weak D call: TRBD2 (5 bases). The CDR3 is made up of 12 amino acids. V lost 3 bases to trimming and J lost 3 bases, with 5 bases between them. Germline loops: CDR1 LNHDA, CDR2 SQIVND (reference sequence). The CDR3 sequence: CASSMREETQYF. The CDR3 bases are TGTGCCAGTAGTATGAGGGAAGAGACCCAGTACTTC.

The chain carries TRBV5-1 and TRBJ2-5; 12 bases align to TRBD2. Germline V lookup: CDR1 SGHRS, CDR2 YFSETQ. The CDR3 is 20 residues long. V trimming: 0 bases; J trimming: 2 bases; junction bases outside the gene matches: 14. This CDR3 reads CASSLDGRLAGGRRQETQYF. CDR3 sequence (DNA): TGCGCCAGCAGCTTGGATGGCCGGCTAGCGGGGGGGCGGCGACAAGAGACCCAGTACTTC.

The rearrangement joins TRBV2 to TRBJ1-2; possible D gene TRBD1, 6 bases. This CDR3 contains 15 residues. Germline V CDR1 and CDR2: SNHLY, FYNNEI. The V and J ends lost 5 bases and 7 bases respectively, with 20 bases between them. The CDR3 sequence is CASSRESLGAGGYTF. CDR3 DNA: TGTGCCAGCAGTCGCGAGAGCCTGGGGGCGGGTGGCTACACCTTC.

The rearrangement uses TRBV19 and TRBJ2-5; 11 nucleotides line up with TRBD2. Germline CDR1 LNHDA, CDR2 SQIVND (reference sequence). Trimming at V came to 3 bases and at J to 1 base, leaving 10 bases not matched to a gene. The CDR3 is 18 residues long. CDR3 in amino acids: CASSIRGLAGGSQETQYF. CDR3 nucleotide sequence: TGTGCCAGTAGTATCCGGGGGCTAGCGGGAGGCTCCCAAGAGACCCAGTACTTC.

CDR3 sequence reads: CASGSGSGYEQYF. CDR3 in DNA: TGTGCCAGCGGAAGCGGGAGCGGGTACGAGCAGTACTTC. The chain has TRBV2 and TRBJ2-7; TRBD2 matches at 8 bases. Trimming took 8 bases from V and 4 from J; bases not matched to a gene: 7. In germline, CDR1 is SNHLY, CDR2 FYNNEI. The CDR3 length is 13 residues.

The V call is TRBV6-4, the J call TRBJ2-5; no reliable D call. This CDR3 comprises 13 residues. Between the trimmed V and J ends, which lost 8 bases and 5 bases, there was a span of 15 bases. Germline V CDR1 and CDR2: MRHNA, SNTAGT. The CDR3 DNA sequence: TGTGCCAGCGGCCCCTGGAGTAACGAGACCCAGTACTTC. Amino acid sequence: CASGPWSNETQYF.

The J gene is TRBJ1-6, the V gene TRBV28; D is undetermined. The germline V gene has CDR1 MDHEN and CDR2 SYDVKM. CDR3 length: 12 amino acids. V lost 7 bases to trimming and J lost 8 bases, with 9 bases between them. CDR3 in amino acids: CASNPPDSPLHF. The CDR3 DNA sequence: TGTGCCAGCAATCCCCCAGATTCACCCCTCCACTTT.

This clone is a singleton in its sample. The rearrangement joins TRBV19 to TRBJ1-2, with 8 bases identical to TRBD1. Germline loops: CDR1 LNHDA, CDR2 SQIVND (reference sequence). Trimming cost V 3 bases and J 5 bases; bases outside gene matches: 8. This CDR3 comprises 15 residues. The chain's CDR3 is CASSIPGQGGYGYTF. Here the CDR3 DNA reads TGTGCCAGTAGTATCCCCGGACAGGGAGGGTATGGCTACACCTTC.

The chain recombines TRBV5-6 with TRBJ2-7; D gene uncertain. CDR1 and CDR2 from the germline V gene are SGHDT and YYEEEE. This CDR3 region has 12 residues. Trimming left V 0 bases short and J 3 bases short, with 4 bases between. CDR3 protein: CASSLANYEQYF. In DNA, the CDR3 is TGTGCCAGCAGCTTGGCCAACTACGAGCAGTACTTC.

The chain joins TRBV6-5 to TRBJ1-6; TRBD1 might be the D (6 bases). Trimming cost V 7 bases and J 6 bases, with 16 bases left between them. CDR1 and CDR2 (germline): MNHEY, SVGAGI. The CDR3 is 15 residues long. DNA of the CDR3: TGTGCCAGCACCGCTCAGGGGATGGCTAATTCACCCCTCCACTTT. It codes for CASTAQGMANSPLHF.